This T cell receptor (beta chain) was obtained from a study of Graves' ophthalmopathy and Graves' hyperthyroidism. Moderate-to-severe activity, with CAS ≥3, NOSPECS ≥4 and duration under 3 months, characterized the donors with ophthalmopathy. The diagnosis was founded upon clinical symptoms, serum thyroxine, TRAb, thyroid ultrasound and orbital computed tomography. RNA transcripts provided the template for amplifying TCR beta CDR3 regions. The first-round RT-PCR employed HTBI primers together with the Qiagen OneStep RT-PCR kit. A multiplex PCR was then performed as the second round. MiXCR, run by TCRdb on the multiplex PCR reads, gives a single entry per CDR3 protein. There are 600,000 to 950,000 distinct CDR3 sequences in the sample; roughly 40% occur only once, and 44% lies in the top ten. This clonotype was observed a few times. The receptor was derived from an adult man with Graves' ophthalmopathy. Sequenced sample: peripheral blood.

The CDR3 spells CASSFGRMGEQYF. In DNA form, the CDR3 reads TGTGCCAGCAGCTTTGGCAGAATGGGCGAGCAGTACTTC. The gene calls are TRBV5-5 and TRBJ2-7; D remains ambiguous. Looked up from germline, CDR1 is SGHKS and CDR2 is YYEKEE (reference sequence). Trimming took 2 bases from V and 6 from J, leaving 12 bases between them. This CDR3 has 13 amino acids. The whole variable domain, filled in from reference TRBV5-5 and TRBJ2-7, reads DAGVTQSPTHLIKTRGQQVTLRCSPISGHKSVSWYQQVLGQGPQFIFQYYEKEERGRGNFPDRFSARQFPNYSSELNVNALLLGDSALYLCASSFGRMGEQYFGPGTRLTVT.